These 28 T cell receptor beta chains were sequenced from one sample in a study of identical twins. TCRdb reprocessed the 5' RACE reads via MiXCR and lists one record per CDR3 protein. The sample yields roughly 1,500,000 distinct CDR3 sequences, 25% to 35% seen once. The source material was cord blood. All receptors come from a newborn girl in good health.

V is TRBV20-1 and J is TRBJ2-5; D is possibly TRBD2 (5 bases). CDR1 and CDR2 from the germline V gene are DFQATT and SNEGSKA (reference sequence). CDR3 size: 14 residues. Deletions cut 0 bases from V and 3 bases from J, with 11 bases between. CDR3 residues: CSAREGVGKETQYF. CDR3 bases: TGCAGTGCTAGAGAGGGAGTCGGGAAAGAGACCCAGTACTTC.

This clonotype turned up a few times. The rearrangement links TRBV3-1 to TRBJ1-4, with D uncertain. From germline, CDR1 is LGHDT and CDR2 YNNKEL (reference sequence). The CDR3 spans 15 residues. The V gene lost 5 bases and the J gene lost 0 bases, with 10 bases spanning the gap. In nucleotides, the CDR3 is TGTGCCAGCAGCATAGGGCCTGCAACTAATGAAAAACTGTTTTTT. Translating it yields CASSIGPATNEKLFF.

The chain is built from TRBV7-2 and TRBJ1-2; 9 positions agree with TRBD1. The CDR3 spans 15 residues. The V gene end was trimmed by 4 bases and the J gene end by 2 bases; junction bases not matched to a gene: 5. Germline V lookup: CDR1 SGHTA, CDR2 FQGNSA. CDR3 sequence reads: CASSSWTGENYGYTF. The CDR3 DNA reads TGTGCCAGCAGCTCCTGGACAGGGGAGAACTATGGCTACACCTTC. Variable domain in full (rest from reference TRBV7-2 and TRBJ1-2): GAGVSQSPSNKVTEKGKDVELRCDPISGHTALYWYRQSLGQGLEFLIYFQGNSAPDKSGLPSDRFSAERTGGSVSTLTIQRTQQEDSAVYLCASSSWTGENYGYTFGSGTRLTVV.

The CDR3 loop reads CASSLDREDRRSPLHF. In DNA, the CDR3 is TGCGCCAGCAGCTTGGATAGAGAGGACCGCCGTTCACCCCTCCACTTT. The chain couples TRBV5-1 to TRBJ1-6; D call uncertain. V lost 0 bases and J lost 9, with 16 bases in between. In germline, CDR1 is SGHRS, CDR2 YFSETQ. There are 16 residues in the CDR3. The variable domain in full, completed from reference TRBV5-1 and TRBJ1-6, reads KAGVTQTPRYLIKTRGQQVTLSCSPISGHRSVSWYQQTPGQGLQFLFEYFSETQRNKGNFPGRFSGRQFSNSRSEMNVSTLELGDSALYLCASSLDREDRRSPLHFGNGTRLTVT.

This clonotype was observed many times. The chain employs TRBV7-9 and TRBJ2-5; TRBD2 aligns across 11 bases. The CDR3 length is 14 residues. Germline V gene sequence: CDR1 SEHNR, CDR2 FQNEAQ (reference sequence). After removal of 4 bases from V and 5 bases from J, the junction contained 3 bases not matched to a gene. This CDR3 reads CASSSLAGDETQYF. In DNA, the CDR3 is TGTGCCAGCAGCTCACTAGCGGGAGATGAGACCCAGTACTTC.

This clonotype was seen ten or more times. The chain links TRBV28 to TRBJ1-2; D is undetermined. Between the trimmed V and J ends, which lost 5 bases and 0 bases, there was a span of 10 bases. Per the germline V gene, CDR1 is MDHEN and CDR2 is SYDVKM. This CDR3 comprises 14 residues. CDR3 loop: CASSDPWTNYGYTF. DNA for the CDR3: TGTGCCAGCAGTGACCCGTGGACTAACTATGGCTACACCTTC.

The table lists this clonotype with a few counts. This sequence joins TRBV27 and TRBJ1-5; D remains unclear. Germline values: CDR1 MNHEY, CDR2 SMNVEV (reference sequence). V lost 2 bases to trimming and J lost 7 bases, with 9 bases between them. CDR3 length equals 13 residues. This CDR3 is CASSLRRSQPQHF. CDR3 DNA sequence: TGTGCCAGCAGTTTACGCAGGAGCCAGCCCCAGCATTTT.

This rearrangement joins TRBV5-1 to TRBJ1-1; 7 nucleotides align to TRBD1. J gave up 4 bases and V 1 base, and 10 bases lay outside the gene matches. There are 16 residues in the CDR3. Germline assignment: CDR1 SGHRS and CDR2 YFSETQ. For the CDR3, the DNA is TGCGCCAGCAGCTTGTCGGAGACAGGGATGGGCACTGAAGCTTTCTTT. This gives the protein CASSLSETGMGTEAFF.

This chain joins TRBV19 and TRBJ2-7; 9 bases align to TRBD2. After removal of 6 bases from V and 2 bases from J, the junction contained 8 bases not matched to a gene. The CDR3 loop spans 15 amino acids. CDR1 and CDR2 (germline): LNHDA, SQIVND (reference sequence). CDR3 sequence (DNA): TGTGCCAGTAGACCAGCGGGGGGCAACACCTACGAGCAGTACTTC. It translates to CASRPAGGNTYEQYF.

This chain joins TRBV4-2 and TRBJ2-1, with TRBD2 matching over 8 bases. The CDR3 spans 15 residues. The ends lost 5 bases at V and 4 bases at J; junction bases unmatched: 7. Germline CDR1 reads LGHNA; CDR2 reads YNFKEQ. CDR3 DNA: TGTGCCAGCAGCACCGAACTAGCGGAGTACAATGAGCAGTTCTTC. Protein product: CASSTELAEYNEQFF.

With respect to this clonotype: A read error is possible here, since a much larger clone lies one base away. V is TRBV11-1 and J is TRBJ1-5; D not resolved. The CDR3 has 13 residues. Per germline, CDR1 SGHAT and CDR2 FQDESV (reference sequence). The germline V and J ends were trimmed by 5 bases and 2 bases, with 7 bases remaining between them. The CDR3 sequence is CASSRHGNQPQHF. The CDR3 DNA reads as TGTGCCAGCAGCCGACATGGCAATCAGCCCCAGCATTTT.

This clonotype was found once. V is TRBV4-1 and J is TRBJ1-1, with D unresolved. This CDR3 is 17 amino acids long. In germline, CDR1 is MGHRA, CDR2 YSYEKL. Trimming pared 4 bases from V and 1 base from J, leaving 19 bases between. CDR3 protein: CASSPRRVRSENTEAFF. CDR3 coding DNA: TGCGCCAGCAGCCCAAGAAGAGTACGGTCCGAGAACACTGAAGCTTTCTTT.

This clonotype was seen a few times. The chain has TRBV4-2 and TRBJ2-6; 15 nucleotides agree with TRBD2. V shed 5 bases and J 4 bases; nucleotides not matched to a gene: 6. Germline V gene lookup returns CDR1 LGHNA and CDR2 YNFKEQ. This CDR3 contains 18 residues. In nucleotides, the CDR3 is TGTGCCAGCAGCTCCCGGACTAGCGGGAGGGGAGGGGCCAACGTCCTGACTTTC. Translated, it gives CASSSRTSGRGGANVLTF.

This chain joins TRBV6-2 or TRBV6-3 and TRBJ1-5; TRBD1 aligns across 7 bases. With V trimmed by 4 bases and J by 0 bases, 6 bases remained unmatched. The V gene's germline CDR1 is MNHEY and CDR2 SVGEGT. This CDR3 contains 16 residues. This chain's CDR3 is CASSSRQGYSNQPQHF. CDR3 nucleotides: TGTGCCAGCAGTTCCAGACAGGGTTATAGCAATCAGCCCCAGCATTTT.

The chain uses TRBV20-1 and TRBJ2-5; maybe TRBD1 (6 bases). V lost 0 bases and J lost 2, with 19 bases in between. The CDR3 is 17 residues long. The germline V gene has CDR1 DFQATT and CDR2 SNEGSKA (reference sequence). Written as DNA, the CDR3 is TGCAGTGCTAGAGATCCCTTCCCTAGGACAGCTCAAGAGACCCAGTACTTC. This translates into CSARDPFPRTAQETQYF.

The V and J genes are TRBV10-3 and TRBJ1-1; the match to TRBD1 covers 12 bases. V trimming: 7 bases; J trimming: 5 bases; junction bases outside the gene matches: 5. The CDR3 covers 14 residues. Germline values: CDR1 ENHRY, CDR2 SYGVKD. CDR3 in amino acids: CAIISGQGATEAFF. The CDR3 DNA follows: TGTGCCATCATTTCGGGACAGGGGGCTACTGAAGCTTTCTTT.

This clonotype was detected a few times. The chain combines TRBV6-6 with TRBJ2-5; the D is unclear. The V end was cut by 6 bases, the J end by 1 base, with 9 bases between. In germline, CDR1 is MNHNY, CDR2 SVGAGI (reference sequence). The CDR3 is made up of 13 amino acids. The CDR3 DNA reads TGTGCCAGCAGCTGGGAATCCCAAGAGACCCAGTACTTC. It encodes CASSWESQETQYF.

To note about this clonotype: The junction and the germline gene differ at one end; a read error may be behind it. The chain carries TRBV6-6 and TRBJ2-7; D possibly corresponds to TRBD2 (6 bases). Germline V lookup: CDR1 MNHNY, CDR2 SVGAGI (reference sequence). This CDR3 is 12 amino acids long. The CDR3 nucleotides are TGTGCCGGCAGTTACGGGACTTACGAGCAGTACTTC. It encodes CAGSYGTYEQYF.

In this sample, this clonotype turned up a few times. The gene calls are TRBV6-6 and TRBJ1-2; the D is unclear. This CDR3 has 13 amino acids. The germline V and J ends were trimmed by 2 bases and 6 bases, with 10 bases remaining between them. The germline gives CDR1 MNHNY, CDR2 SVGAGI (reference sequence). CDR3 residues: CASSYLGSDGYTF. CDR3 nucleotides: TGTGCCAGCAGTTACCTAGGCAGCGATGGCTACACCTTC.

This clonotype was recorded at least ten times. The chain combines TRBV28 with TRBJ1-2; 8 nucleotides line up with TRBD1. CDR1 and CDR2 from the germline V gene are MDHEN and SYDVKM. The length of the CDR3 is 14 residues. J lost 5 bases, V lost 4 bases, and 6 bases had no gene match. The CDR3 sequence: CASSSGQGPYGYTF. CDR3 sequence (DNA): TGTGCCAGCAGTTCCGGACAGGGCCCATATGGCTACACCTTC.

In DNA form, the CDR3 reads TGCAGTGCTAGAGATTCCCGTGAGGGCTCCTATAATTCACCCCTCCACTTT. The encoded protein is CSARDSREGSYNSPLHF. J is TRBJ1-6 and V is TRBV20-1; the D is unclear. The CDR3 length is 17 residues. Germline V gene sequence: CDR1 DFQATT, CDR2 SNEGSKA (reference sequence). V lost 0 bases, J lost 0 bases, and 12 bases lay in between.

This clonotype occurred a few times. The chain recombines TRBV27 with TRBJ2-1; 7 bases line up with TRBD2. From germline, CDR1 is MNHEY and CDR2 SMNVEV (reference sequence). V was pared by 6 bases and J by 7 bases, with 15 bases of the junction left unmatched. The CDR3 length is 16 residues. DNA of the CDR3: TGTGCCAGCAGCTTACCCCCGGGAGGAATTGCGAATGAGCAGTTCTTC. Translation gives CASSLPPGGIANEQFF.

The V gene is TRBV10-3, the J gene TRBJ2-3, with 8 bases that match TRBD2. Germline trimming cut 3 bases from V and 5 bases from J; bases unmatched to any gene: 13. From germline, CDR1 is ENHRY and CDR2 SYGVKD. The CDR3 totals 17 residues. Here the CDR3 DNA reads TGTGCCATCAGTGAAGGTTTAACGGGGGGGCTTGGAGATACGCAGTATTTT. This encodes CAISEGLTGGLGDTQYF.

The genes are TRBV7-2 and TRBJ1-5; maybe TRBD1 (5 bases). CDR1 is SGHTA, CDR2 FQGNSA, per germline. The length of the CDR3 is 15 residues. Trimming shortened V by 1 base and J by 1 base, and 8 bases separated the two germline ends. CDR3 nucleotide sequence: TGTGCCAGCAGCTTAGTATGGGGGAGCAATCAGCCCCAGCATTTT. Encoded protein: CASSLVWGSNQPQHF.

V is TRBV7-9 and J is TRBJ2-7; D is unclear. In germline, CDR1 is SEHNR, CDR2 FQNEAQ (reference sequence). The V gene lost 1 base and the J gene lost 5 bases, with 15 bases spanning the gap. This CDR3 comprises 15 residues. The CDR3 coding sequence is TGTGCCAGCAGCTTAGGGCCGGGTCTGGTAAACGAGCAGTACTTC. It specifies CASSLGPGLVNEQYF.

This clonotype was counted a few times. The J gene is TRBJ2-7, the V gene TRBV20-1; D remains ambiguous. The V and J ends lost 1 base and 3 bases respectively, with 13 bases between them. Germline CDR1 and CDR2: DFQATT and SNEGSKA (reference sequence). This CDR3 has 14 residues. This chain's CDR3 is CSARVYRLLYEQYF. The CDR3 nucleotides read TGCAGTGCTAGAGTCTACAGACTCCTCTACGAGCAGTACTTC.

CDR3 sequence (DNA): TGTGCCAGCAGCGTCAGTTGGGCCCCAGATACGCAGTATTTT. Translated: CASSVSWAPDTQYF. The gene calls are TRBV7-8 and TRBJ2-3; unclear D gene. Trimming removed 5 bases at V and 4 bases at J, with 13 bases between. The CDR3 extends over 14 amino acids. Germline assignment: CDR1 SGHVS and CDR2 FQNEAQ.

The gene calls are TRBV2 and TRBJ2-7; the D gene is possibly TRBD2 (6 bases). The CDR3 covers 14 residues. CDR1 SNHLY and CDR2 FYNNEI come from the germline V gene. V lost 6 bases, J lost 7 bases, and 19 bases lay in between. The DNA for the CDR3 is TGTGCCAGCAGGGGAATTTGGCGGGGTGATGAGCAGTACTTC. Residues: CASRGIWRGDEQYF.